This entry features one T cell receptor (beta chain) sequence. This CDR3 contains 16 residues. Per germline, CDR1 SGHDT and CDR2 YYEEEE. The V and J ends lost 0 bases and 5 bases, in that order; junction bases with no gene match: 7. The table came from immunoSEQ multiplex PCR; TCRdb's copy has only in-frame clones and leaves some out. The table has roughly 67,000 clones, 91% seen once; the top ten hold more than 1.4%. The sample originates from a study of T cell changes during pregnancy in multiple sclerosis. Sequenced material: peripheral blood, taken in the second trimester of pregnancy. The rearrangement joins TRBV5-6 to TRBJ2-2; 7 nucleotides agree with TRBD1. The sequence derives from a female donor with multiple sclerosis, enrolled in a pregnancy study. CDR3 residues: CASSLVGTAMTGELFF. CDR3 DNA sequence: TGTGCCAGCAGCTTGGTGGGGACAGCCATGACCGGGGAGCTGTTTTTT. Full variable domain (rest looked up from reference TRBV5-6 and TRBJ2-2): DAGVTQSPTHLIKTRGQQVTLRCSPKSGHDTVSWYQQALGQGPQFIFQYYEEEERQRGNFPDRFSGHQFPNYSSELNVNALLLGDSALYLCASSLVGTAMTGELFFGEGSRLTVL.